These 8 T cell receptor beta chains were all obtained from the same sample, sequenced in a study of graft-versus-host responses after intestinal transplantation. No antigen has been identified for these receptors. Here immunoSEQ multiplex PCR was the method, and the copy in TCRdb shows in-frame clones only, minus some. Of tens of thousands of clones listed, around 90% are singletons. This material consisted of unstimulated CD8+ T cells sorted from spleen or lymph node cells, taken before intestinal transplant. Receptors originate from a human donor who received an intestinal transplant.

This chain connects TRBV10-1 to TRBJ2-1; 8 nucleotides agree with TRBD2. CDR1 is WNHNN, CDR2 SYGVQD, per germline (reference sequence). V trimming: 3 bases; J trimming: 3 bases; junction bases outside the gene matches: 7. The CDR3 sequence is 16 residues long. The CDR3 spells CASSDSGELLYNEQFF. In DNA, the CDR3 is TGCGCCAGCAGTGATAGCGGGGAGCTCCTCTACAATGAGCAGTTCTTC.

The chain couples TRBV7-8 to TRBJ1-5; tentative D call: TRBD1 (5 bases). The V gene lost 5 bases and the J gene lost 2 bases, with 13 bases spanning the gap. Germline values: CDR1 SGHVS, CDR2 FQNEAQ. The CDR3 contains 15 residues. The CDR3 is CASSQRGVRNQPQHF. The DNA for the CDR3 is TGTGCCAGCAGCCAGCGGGGGGTACGCAATCAGCCCCAGCATTTT.

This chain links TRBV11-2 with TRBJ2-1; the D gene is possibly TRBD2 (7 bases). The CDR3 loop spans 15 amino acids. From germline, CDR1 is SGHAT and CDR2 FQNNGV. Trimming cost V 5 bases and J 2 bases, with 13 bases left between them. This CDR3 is CASSKAGGPYNEQFF. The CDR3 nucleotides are TGTGCCAGCAGCAAAGCCGGGGGGCCCTACAATGAGCAGTTCTTC. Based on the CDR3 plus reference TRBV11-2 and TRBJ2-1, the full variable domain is EAGVAQSPRYKIIEKRQSVAFWCNPISGHATLYWYQQILGQGPKLLIQFQNNGVVDDSQLPKDRFSAERLKGVDSTLKIQPAKLEDSAVYLCASSKAGGPYNEQFFGPGTRLTVL.

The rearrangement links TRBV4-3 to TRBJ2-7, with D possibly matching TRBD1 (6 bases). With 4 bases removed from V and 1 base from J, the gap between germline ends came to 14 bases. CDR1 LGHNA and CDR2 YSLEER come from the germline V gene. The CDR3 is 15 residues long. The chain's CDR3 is CASSRTRDRSYEQYF. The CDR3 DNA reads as TGCGCCAGCAGCCGAACGCGAGACAGGTCCTACGAGCAGTACTTC.

Written as DNA, the CDR3 is TGCGCCAGCAGCTTGGGGCTAGCGGGCCCCTACGAGCAGTACTTC. It codes for CASSLGLAGPYEQYF. The chain joins TRBV5-1 to TRBJ2-7, with 8 bases that match TRBD2. Trimming cost V 0 bases and J 2 bases; bases outside gene matches: 4. Germline assignment: CDR1 SGHRS and CDR2 YFSETQ. The CDR3 runs to 15 residues.

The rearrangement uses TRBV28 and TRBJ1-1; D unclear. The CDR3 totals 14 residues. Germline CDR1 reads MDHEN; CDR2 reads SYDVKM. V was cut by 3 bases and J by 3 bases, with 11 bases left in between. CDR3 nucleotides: TGTGCCAGCAGTTTGGTCGCGGGTGACACTGAAGCTTTCTTT. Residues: CASSLVAGDTEAFF.

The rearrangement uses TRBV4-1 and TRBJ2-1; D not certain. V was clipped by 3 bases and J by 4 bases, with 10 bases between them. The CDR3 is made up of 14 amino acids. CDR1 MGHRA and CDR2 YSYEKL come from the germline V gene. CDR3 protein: CASSHKTGYNEQFF. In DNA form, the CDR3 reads TGCGCCAGCAGCCATAAGACGGGTTACAATGAGCAGTTCTTC.

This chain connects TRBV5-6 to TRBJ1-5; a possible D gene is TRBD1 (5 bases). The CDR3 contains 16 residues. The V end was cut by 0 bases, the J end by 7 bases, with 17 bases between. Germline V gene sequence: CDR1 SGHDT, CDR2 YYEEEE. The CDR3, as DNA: TGTGCCAGCAGCTTGGAGGGGCCGGGTAGCGGCCAGCCCCAGCATTTT. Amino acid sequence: CASSLEGPGSGQPQHF.